The following is a T cell receptor beta chain sequence with its context. Clones were sequenced by immunoSEQ multiplex PCR, and TCRdb holds only the in-frame ones, with some missing. The top ten hold about 0.21% of the sample, which has about 100,000 clones, around 95% seen once. Germline lookup yields CDR1 SEHNR and CDR2 FQNEAQ (reference sequence). The V and J ends lost 1 base and 8 bases respectively, with 17 bases between them. The CDR3 covers 15 residues. This specimen belongs to a study of technical replicates of blood from a handful of donors. The TCR was taken from a human donor in good health. The specimen sequenced was T cells isolated from PBMCs. The gene calls are TRBV7-9 and TRBJ1-2, with D unclear. The CDR3 reads CASSLGLTEGGGYTF. CDR3 sequence (DNA): TGTGCCAGCAGCTTAGGGCTGACGGAGGGAGGCGGCTACACCTTC.